The rows below give T cell receptor beta chains drawn from one sample of a study of cytomegalovirus exposure and HLA in healthy donors. Data came from immunoSEQ multiplex PCR; TCRdb stores just in-frame clones and leaves some out. The sample has 200,000 to 250,000 clones; over 80% are singletons. The sequencing sample was made of PBMCs. The source is a woman in her 30s in good health and CMV-seropositive. Both conserved end residues are part of each CDR3. Each record gives: V gene, J gene, CDR3 protein.

V: TRBV30; J: TRBJ1-2; CDR3: CAWSDGTGDGYTF
V: TRBV30; J: TRBJ2-1; CDR3: CAWSADRWGRSYNEQFF
V: TRBV29-1; J: TRBJ2-7; CDR3: CSVEVGSSYEQYF
V: TRBV9; J: TRBJ2-3; CDR3: CASSVEGSSTDTQYF
V: TRBV2; J: TRBJ2-2; CDR3: CASSVTGVATGELFF
V: TRBV5-1; J: TRBJ2-1; CDR3: CASSSLAGVYNEQFF
V: TRBV10-3; J: TRBJ1-1; CDR3: CAISEMGTVGLEAFF
V: TRBV10-3; J: TRBJ2-7; CDR3: CAISESRDGYEQYF
V: TRBV9; J: NA; CDR3: CASSVGVAGTYEQYF
V: TRBV4-3; J: TRBJ2-1; CDR3: CASSQEKALYNEQFF
V: TRBV28; J: TRBJ2-7; CDR3: CASSLTGDYEQYF
V: TRBV27; J: TRBJ1-5; CDR3: CASSLNRAYSNQPQHF
V: TRBV7-2; J: TRBJ2-7; CDR3: CASSRTVSSYEQYF
V: TRBV5-4; J: TRBJ2-1; CDR3: CASSSPGVSEQFF
V: TRBV27; J: TRBJ2-7; CDR3: CASSLSSGDTFYEQYF
V: TRBV5-4; J: TRBJ1-2; CDR3: CASSRTTVYGYTF
V: TRBV6-1; J: TRBJ2-7; CDR3: CASSESSTGAWEQYF
V: TRBV11-3; J: TRBJ2-7; CDR3: CASSWGSQLYEQYF
V: TRBV5-6; J: TRBJ2-1; CDR3: CASSFGDRDHNEQFF
V: TRBV11-1; J: TRBJ1-1; CDR3: CASSLEGAMNTEAFF
V: TRBV4-1; J: TRBJ2-2; CDR3: CASSQVTAGELFF
V: TRBV7-2; J: TRBJ2-3; CDR3: CASSTPSGTLTQYF
V: TRBV29-1; J: TRBJ2-7; CDR3: CSVVPTDKDEQYF
V: TRBV27; J: TRBJ2-1; CDR3: CASSLSPLLRSGVINEQFF
V: TRBV30; J: TRBJ2-5; CDR3: CAWSRVGQETQYF
V: TRBV6-5; J: TRBJ2-1; CDR3: CASSRGAGGGNEQFF
V: TRBV5-4; J: TRBJ1-4; CDR3: CASSQWGGSSTNEKLFF
V: TRBV5-6; J: TRBJ2-7; CDR3: CASSWAGYEQYF